Listed here are 4 T cell receptor beta chains from one sample, sequenced in a study of T cell clonotyping in hematopoietic cell transplantation. Data came from immunoSEQ multiplex PCR; TCRdb stores just in-frame clones and leaves some out. The data contain some 30,000 clones, 60% to 85% of them seen just once; the ten biggest clones take up under 7%. Time point reported: recipient sample about 28 days before transplant, after cytoreduction. The starting material was peripheral blood mononuclear cells, obtained before stem cell transplant. Every receptor here comes from a woman in her twenties or thirties with chronic myeloid leukemia. Some clones in this sample may be carry-over from other donors' samples.

By share, this clone ranks as medium-sized (0.01 to 0.1%). The rearrangement links TRBV14 to TRBJ1-1, with D hard to call. This CDR3 is built from 16 residues. Germline V gene data show CDR1 as SGHDN and CDR2 as FVKESK. Deletions cut 5 bases from V and 0 bases from J, with 16 bases between. The CDR3 DNA sequence: TGTGCCAGCAGCAGGCGCCCGGGCATCATGAACACTGAAGCTTTCTTT. It specifies CASSRRPGIMNTEAFF. Combining the CDR3 with reference TRBV14 and TRBJ1-1 gives the whole variable domain EAGVTQFPSHSVIEKGQTVTLRCDPISGHDNLYWYRRVMGKEIKFLLHFVKESKQDESGMPNNRFLAERTGGTYSTLKVQPAELEDSGVYFCASSRRPGIMNTEAFFGQGTRLTVV.

The rearrangement links TRBV7-2 to TRBJ2-7; 10 bases fit TRBD1. The CDR3 length is 14 residues. The germline gives CDR1 SGHTA, CDR2 FQGNSA. Losses at the gene ends were 7 bases for V and 3 bases for J; bases not matched to a gene: 6. CDR3: CASTKGQGVYEQYF. The CDR3 region has the DNA TGTGCCAGCACAAAAGGACAGGGGGTCTACGAGCAGTACTTC.

This chain links TRBV11-2 with TRBJ2-7; TRBD1 is a possible D gene (6 bases). Per germline, CDR1 SGHAT and CDR2 FQNNGV. The CDR3 extends over 13 amino acids. Deletions cut 5 bases from V and 4 bases from J, with 12 bases between. The CDR3 sequence: CASSLGQPYEQYF. For the CDR3, the DNA is TGTGCCAGCAGCCTAGGACAGCCTTACGAGCAGTACTTC. The complete variable domain, with remaining parts taken from reference TRBV11-2 and TRBJ2-7, reads EAGVAQSPRYKIIEKRQSVAFWCNPISGHATLYWYQQILGQGPKLLIQFQNNGVVDDSQLPKDRFSAERLKGVDSTLKIQPAKLEDSAVYLCASSLGQPYEQYFGPGTRLTVT.

DNA of the CDR3: TGTGCCAGCAGCAGATCGCCGGGGGGGAACACTGAAGCTTTCTTT. Protein sequence: CASSRSPGGNTEAFF. The chain links TRBV9 to TRBJ1-1; perhaps TRBD1 as D (5 bases). Germline V gene sequence: CDR1 SGDLS, CDR2 YYNGEE. V lost 4 bases to trimming and J lost 1 base, with 14 bases between them. The CDR3 covers 15 residues.